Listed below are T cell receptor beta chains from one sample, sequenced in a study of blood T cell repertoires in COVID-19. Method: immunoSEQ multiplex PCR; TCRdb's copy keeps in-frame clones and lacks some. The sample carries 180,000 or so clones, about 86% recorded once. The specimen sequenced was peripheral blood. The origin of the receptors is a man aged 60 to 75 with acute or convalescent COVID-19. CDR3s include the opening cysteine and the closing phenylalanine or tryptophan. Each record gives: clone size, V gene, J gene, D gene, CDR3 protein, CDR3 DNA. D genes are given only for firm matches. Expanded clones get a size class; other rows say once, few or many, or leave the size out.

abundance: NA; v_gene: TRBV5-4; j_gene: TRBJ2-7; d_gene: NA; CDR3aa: CASSFSGSRSYEQYF; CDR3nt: TGTGCCAGCAGCTTTTCCGGGAGTCGCTCCTACGAGCAGTACTTC
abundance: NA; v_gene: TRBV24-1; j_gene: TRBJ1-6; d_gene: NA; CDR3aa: CATSPGRGNSPLHF; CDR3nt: TGTGCCACCAGTCCGGGGAGGGGTAATTCACCCCTCCACTTT
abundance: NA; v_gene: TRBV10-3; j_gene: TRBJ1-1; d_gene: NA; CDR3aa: CAISAAGREAFF; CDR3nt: TGTGCCATCAGTGCGGCAGGCCGGGAAGCTTTCTTT
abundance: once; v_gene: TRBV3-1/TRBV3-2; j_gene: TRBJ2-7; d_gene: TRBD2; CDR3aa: CASRGGRTSGNYEQYF; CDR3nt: TGTGCCAGCAGGGGGGGGAGGACTAGCGGTAACTACGAGCAGTACTTC
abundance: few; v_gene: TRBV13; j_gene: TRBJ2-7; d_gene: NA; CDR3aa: CASSSPTGAGSYEQYF; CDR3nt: TGTGCCAGCAGCTCCCCAACAGGCGCCGGCTCCTACGAGCAGTACTTC
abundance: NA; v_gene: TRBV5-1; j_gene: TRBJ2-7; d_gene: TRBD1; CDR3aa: CASSLLQGGEQYF; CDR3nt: TGCGCCAGCAGCTTGTTACAGGGGGGCGAGCAGTACTTC
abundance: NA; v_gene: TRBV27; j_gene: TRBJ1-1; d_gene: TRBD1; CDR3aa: CASSFAGGSTEAFF; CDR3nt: TGTGCCAGCAGTTTTGCAGGGGGGTCCACTGAAGCTTTCTTT
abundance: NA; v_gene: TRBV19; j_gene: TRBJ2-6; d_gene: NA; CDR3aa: CASSIDNRYSSGANVLTF; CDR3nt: TGTGCCAGTAGTATAGATAACAGGTACTCCTCTGGGGCCAACGTCCTGACTTTC
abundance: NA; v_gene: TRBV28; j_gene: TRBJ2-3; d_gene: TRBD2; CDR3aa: CASASGLAGRTDTQYF; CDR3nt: TGTGCCAGCGCCTCGGGACTAGCGGGACGCACAGATACGCAGTATTTT
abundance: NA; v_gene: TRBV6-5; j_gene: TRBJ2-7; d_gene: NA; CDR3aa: CARPTYYEQYF; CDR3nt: TGTGCCCGCCCCACATATTACGAGCAGTACTTC
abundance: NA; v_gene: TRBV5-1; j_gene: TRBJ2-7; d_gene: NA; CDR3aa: CASSQPQEGHYEQYF; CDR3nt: TGCGCCAGCAGTCAGCCGCAGGAGGGGCACTACGAGCAGTACTTC
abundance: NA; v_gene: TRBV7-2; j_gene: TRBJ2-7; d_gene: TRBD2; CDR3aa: CASSSLAGVYEQYF; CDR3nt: TGTGCCAGCAGCTCTCTAGCGGGAGTCTACGAGCAGTACTTC
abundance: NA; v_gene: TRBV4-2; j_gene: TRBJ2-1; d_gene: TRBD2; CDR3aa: CASSQPRGGLAGDAVRDEQFF; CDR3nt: TGTGCCAGCAGCCAACCACGGGGAGGACTAGCGGGAGACGCGGTGAGGGATGAGCAGTTCTTC
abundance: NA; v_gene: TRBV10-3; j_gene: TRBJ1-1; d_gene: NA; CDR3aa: CAISDIDMNTEAFF; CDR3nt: TGTGCCATCAGTGATATAGATATGAACACTGAAGCTTTCTTT
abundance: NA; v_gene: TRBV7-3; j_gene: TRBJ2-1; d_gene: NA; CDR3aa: CASSWGLANEQFF; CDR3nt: TGTGCCAGCAGCTGGGGGCTCGCCAATGAGCAGTTCTTC
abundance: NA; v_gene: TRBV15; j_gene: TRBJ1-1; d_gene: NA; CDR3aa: CATSRGGENTEAFF; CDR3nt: TGTGCCACCAGCAGAGGGGGCGAGAACACTGAAGCTTTCTTT
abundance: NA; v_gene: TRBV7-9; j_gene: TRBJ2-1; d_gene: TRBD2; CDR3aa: CASSFRATGLAGYEQFF; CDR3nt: TGTGCCAGCAGCTTTAGAGCAACTGGACTAGCGGGATACGAGCAGTTCTTC
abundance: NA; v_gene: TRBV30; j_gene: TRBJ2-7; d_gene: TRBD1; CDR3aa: CAWSVKGQGAREQYF; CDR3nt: TGTGCCTGGAGTGTAAAGGGACAGGGGGCACGGGAGCAGTACTTC
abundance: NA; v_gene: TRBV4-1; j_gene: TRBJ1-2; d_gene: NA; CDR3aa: CASSQTANYGYTF; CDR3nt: TGCGCCAGCAGCCAGACAGCTAACTATGGCTACACCTTC
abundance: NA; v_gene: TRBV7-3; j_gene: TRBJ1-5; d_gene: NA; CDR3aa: CASSSGGEGSNQPQHF; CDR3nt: TGTGCCAGCAGCTCCGGGGGAGAGGGAAGCAATCAGCCCCAGCATTTT
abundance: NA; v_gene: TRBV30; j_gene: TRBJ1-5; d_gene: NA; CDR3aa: CACSTGLSNQPQHF; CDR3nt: TGTGCCTGTTCTACAGGGCTTAGCAATCAGCCCCAGCATTTT
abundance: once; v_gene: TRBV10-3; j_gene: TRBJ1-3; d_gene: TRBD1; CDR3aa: CAISPGTGTSGNTIYF; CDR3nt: TGTGCCATCAGTCCCGGGACAGGGACTTCTGGAAACACCATATATTTT
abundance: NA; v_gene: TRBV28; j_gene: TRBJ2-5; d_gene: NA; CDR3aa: CASSLPGGEETQYF; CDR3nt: TGTGCCAGCAGTTTACCCGGAGGGGAAGAGACCCAGTACTTC
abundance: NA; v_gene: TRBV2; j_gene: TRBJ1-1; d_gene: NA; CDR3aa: CANSGDAEAFF; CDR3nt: TGTGCCAACTCAGGGGACGCTGAAGCTTTCTTT
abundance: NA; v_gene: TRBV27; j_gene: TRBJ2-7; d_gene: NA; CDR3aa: CASSLSRGKGDEQYF; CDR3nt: TGTGCCAGCAGTTTATCTAGAGGGAAGGGTGACGAGCAGTACTTC
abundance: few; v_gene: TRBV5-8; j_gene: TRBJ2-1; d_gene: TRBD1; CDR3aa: CASSFRDRLYNEQFF; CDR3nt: TGTGCCAGCAGCTTCCGGGACAGATTATACAATGAGCAGTTCTTC
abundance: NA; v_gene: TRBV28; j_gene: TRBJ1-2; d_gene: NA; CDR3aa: CASSLTPGGRGDYGYTF; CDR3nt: TGTGCCAGCAGTTTAACCCCGGGGGGGCGAGGCGACTATGGCTACACCTTC
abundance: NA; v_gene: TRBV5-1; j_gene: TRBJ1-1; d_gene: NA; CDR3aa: CASSRTGVRWNTEAFF; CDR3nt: TGCGCCAGCAGCCGGACGGGGGTCAGGTGGAACACTGAAGCTTTCTTT
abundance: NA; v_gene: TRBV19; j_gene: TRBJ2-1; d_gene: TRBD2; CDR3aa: CASSILPTSGIPVF; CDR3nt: TGTGCCAGTAGTATCCTTCCCACTAGCGGGATTCCCGTCTTC
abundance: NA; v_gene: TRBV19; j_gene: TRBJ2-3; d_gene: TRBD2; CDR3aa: CASGGLAGEDTQYF; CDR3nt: TGTGCCTCGGGGGGACTAGCGGGAGAGGATACGCAGTATTTT
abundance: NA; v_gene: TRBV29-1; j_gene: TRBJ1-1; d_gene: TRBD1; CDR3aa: CSVTRQGLNTEAFF; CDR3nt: TGCAGCGTCACCCGACAGGGGTTGAACACTGAAGCTTTCTTT
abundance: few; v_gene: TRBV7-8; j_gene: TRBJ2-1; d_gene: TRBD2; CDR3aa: CASSPGLARNEQFF; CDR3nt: TGTGCCAGCAGCCCGGGACTAGCGCGCAATGAGCAGTTCTTC
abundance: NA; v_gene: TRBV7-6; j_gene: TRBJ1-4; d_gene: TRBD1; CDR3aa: CASSLGGQLSVKLFF; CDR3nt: TGTGCCAGCAGCTTAGGGGGACAGCTTTCCGTAAAACTGTTTTTT
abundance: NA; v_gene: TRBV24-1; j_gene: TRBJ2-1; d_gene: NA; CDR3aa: CATSDRGLSLDNEQFF; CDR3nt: TGTGCCACCAGTGACCGAGGACTTTCCCTAGACAATGAGCAGTTCTTC
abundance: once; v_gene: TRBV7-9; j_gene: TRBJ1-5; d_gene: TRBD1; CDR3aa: CASSLEQGGINQPQHF; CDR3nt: TGTGCCAGCAGCCTAGAACAGGGGGGGATCAATCAGCCCCAGCATTTT
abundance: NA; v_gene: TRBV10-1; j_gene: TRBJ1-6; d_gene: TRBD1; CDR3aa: CASTPTGWDNSPLHF; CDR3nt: TGCGCCAGCACTCCGACAGGGTGGGATAATTCACCCCTCCACTTT
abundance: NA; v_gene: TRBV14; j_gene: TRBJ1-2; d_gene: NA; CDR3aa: CASSQEEGGGYTF; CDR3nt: TGTGCCAGCAGCCAAGAAGAAGGAGGTGGCTACACCTTC
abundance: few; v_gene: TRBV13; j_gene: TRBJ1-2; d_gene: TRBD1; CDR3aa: CASSRTQGAGYGYTF; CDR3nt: TGTGCCAGCAGCCGGACACAGGGGGCCGGCTATGGCTACACCTTC
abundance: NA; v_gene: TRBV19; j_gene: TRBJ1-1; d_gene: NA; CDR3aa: CASVTARPAPRTEAFF; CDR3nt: TGTGCCAGTGTGACAGCCAGGCCCGCGCCAAGGACTGAAGCTTTCTTT
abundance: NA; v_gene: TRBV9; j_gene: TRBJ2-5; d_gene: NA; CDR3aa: CASSVVSGETQYF; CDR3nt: TGTGCCAGCAGCGTAGTCAGCGGGGAGACCCAGTACTTC
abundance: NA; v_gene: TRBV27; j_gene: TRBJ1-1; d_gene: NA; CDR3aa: CASSLSRNTEAFF; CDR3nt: TGTGCCAGCAGTTTGTCCAGGAACACTGAAGCTTTCTTT
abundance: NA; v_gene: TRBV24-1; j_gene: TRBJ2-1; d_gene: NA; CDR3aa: CATSDPRPAGAYNEQFF; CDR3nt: TGTGCCACCAGTGACCCAAGACCCGCCGGGGCCTACAATGAGCAGTTCTTC
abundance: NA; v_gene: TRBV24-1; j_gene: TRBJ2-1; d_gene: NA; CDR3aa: CATSGFSATSYNEQFF; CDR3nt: TGTGCCACCAGTGGGTTTAGCGCAACCTCCTACAATGAGCAGTTCTTC
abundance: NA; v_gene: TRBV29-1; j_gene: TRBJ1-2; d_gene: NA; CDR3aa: CSVGEGRGYGYTF; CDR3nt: TGCAGCGTCGGGGAGGGACGGGGCTATGGCTACACCTTC
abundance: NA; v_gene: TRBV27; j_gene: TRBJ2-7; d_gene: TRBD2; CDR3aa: CASSPTSGRALLSYEQYF; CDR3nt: TGTGCCAGCAGCCCGACTAGCGGGAGGGCCCTACTCTCCTACGAGCAGTACTTC
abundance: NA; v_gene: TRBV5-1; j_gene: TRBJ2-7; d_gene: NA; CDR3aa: CASSLDRVAQYF; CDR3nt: TGCGCCAGCAGCTTGGACAGGGTTGCGCAGTACTTC
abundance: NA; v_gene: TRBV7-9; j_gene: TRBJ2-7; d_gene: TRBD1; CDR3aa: CASSPRGQVTYEQYF; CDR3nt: TGTGCCAGCAGCCCTAGGGGACAGGTGACCTACGAGCAGTACTTC
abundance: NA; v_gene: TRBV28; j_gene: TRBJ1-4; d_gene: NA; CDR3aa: CASNSGGTNEKLFF; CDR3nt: TGTGCCAGCAATTCAGGTGGAACTAATGAAAAACTGTTTTTT
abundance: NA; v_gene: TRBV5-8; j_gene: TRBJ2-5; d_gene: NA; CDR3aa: CASSRPGVGKVGTQYF; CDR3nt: TGTGCCAGCAGCCGGCCGGGGGTAGGGAAAGTGGGGACCCAGTACTTC
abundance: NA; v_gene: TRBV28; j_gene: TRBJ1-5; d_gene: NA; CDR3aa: CASSFQQLYSNQPQHF; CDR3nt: TGTGCCAGCAGTTTCCAACAGCTCTATAGCAATCAGCCCCAGCATTTT
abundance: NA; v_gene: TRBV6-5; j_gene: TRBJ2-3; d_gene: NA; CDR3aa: CASRFGRLTDTQYF; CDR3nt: TGTGCCAGCAGGTTTGGGAGACTCACAGATACGCAGTATTTT
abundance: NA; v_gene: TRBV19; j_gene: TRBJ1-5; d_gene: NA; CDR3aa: CASSMFRRNQPQHF; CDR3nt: TGTGCCAGTAGTATGTTCAGGCGAAATCAGCCCCAGCATTTT
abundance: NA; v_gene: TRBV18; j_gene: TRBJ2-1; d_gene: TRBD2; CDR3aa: CASSQAGGGNEQFF; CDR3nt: TGTGCCAGCTCCCAAGCGGGAGGGGGTAATGAGCAGTTCTTC
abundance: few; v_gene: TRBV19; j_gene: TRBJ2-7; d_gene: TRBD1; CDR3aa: CASRPGQASYEQYF; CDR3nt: TGTGCCAGTAGACCGGGACAGGCCTCCTACGAGCAGTACTTC
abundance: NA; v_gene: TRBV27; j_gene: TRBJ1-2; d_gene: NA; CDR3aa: CASSLAGAGNYGYTF; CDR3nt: TGTGCCAGCAGTTTGGCAGGGGCCGGGAACTATGGCTACACCTTC
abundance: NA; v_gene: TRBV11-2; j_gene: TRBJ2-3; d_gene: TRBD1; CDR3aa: CASSFGQGRKYF; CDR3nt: TGTGCCAGCAGCTTTGGACAGGGGCGGAAGTATTTT
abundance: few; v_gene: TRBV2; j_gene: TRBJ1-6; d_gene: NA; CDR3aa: CATRPGQGNSPLHF; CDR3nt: TGTGCCACCCGACCGGGGCAGGGGAACTCACCCCTCCACTTT
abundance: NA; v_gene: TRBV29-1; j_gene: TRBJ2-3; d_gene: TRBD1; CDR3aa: CSSRQGALTDTQYF; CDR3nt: TGCAGCAGTAGACAGGGGGCGCTTACAGATACGCAGTATTTT